The present T cell receptor beta chain was sequenced within a study of shared clonotypes between healthy human individuals. Looking at the study overall: Per donor, CD8 memory used one plate, CD8 naive used two, CD4 memory used three and CD4 naive used three.

The CDR3 covers 14 residues. The J segment lost 2 bases and the V segment lost 5 bases, leaving 2 bases of the junction unmatched. The germline V gene encodes CDR1 SGHDN and CDR2 FVKESK. TCRdb's table, derived via immunoSEQ multiplex PCR, lists solely in-frame clones and lacks some. The sample consists of 700,000 to 950,000 clones, roughly 96% of them appearing once. Concerning this clone itself: What it binds is unknown.

Study-wide results and limits: With a few donors compared, 4.5% to 6.5% of naive CD4 clonotypes were shared. Richness estimates generally favored naive over memory subsets. Few donors restricted represented genetic and exposure-history diversity.

Naivety among CD8 cells was defined by CD45RO negativity and positive CCR7 selection, thereby excluding terminally differentiated effector memory CD45RA+ cells. The sample was naive CD8+ T cells sorted from blood. The chain carries TRBV14 and TRBJ1-3, with 8 bases that match TRBD1. The clonotype was recovered from a young man in good health. CDR3 DNA: TGTGCCAGCAGCAAACAGGGGGCTGGAAACACCATATATTTT. This codes for CASSKQGAGNTIYF.